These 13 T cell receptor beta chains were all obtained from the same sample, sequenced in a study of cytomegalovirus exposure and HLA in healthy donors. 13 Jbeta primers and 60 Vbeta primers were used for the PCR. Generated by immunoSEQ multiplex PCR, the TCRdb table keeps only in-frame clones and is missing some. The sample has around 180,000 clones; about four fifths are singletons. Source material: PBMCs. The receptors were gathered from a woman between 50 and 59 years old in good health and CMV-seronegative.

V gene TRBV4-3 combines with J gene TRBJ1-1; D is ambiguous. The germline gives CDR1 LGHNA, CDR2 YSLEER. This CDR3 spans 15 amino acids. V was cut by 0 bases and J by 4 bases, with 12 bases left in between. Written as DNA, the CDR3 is TGCGCCAGCAGCCAAGAAACGGGAAGCGGCACTGAAGCTTTCTTT. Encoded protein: CASSQETGSGTEAFF.

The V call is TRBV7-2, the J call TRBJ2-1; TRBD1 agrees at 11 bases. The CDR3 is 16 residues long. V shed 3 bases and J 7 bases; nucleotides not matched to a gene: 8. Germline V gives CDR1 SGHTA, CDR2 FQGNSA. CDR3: CASSLAGQGAWNEQFF. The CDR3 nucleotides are TGTGCCAGCAGCTTGGCCGGACAGGGGGCGTGGAATGAGCAGTTCTTC.

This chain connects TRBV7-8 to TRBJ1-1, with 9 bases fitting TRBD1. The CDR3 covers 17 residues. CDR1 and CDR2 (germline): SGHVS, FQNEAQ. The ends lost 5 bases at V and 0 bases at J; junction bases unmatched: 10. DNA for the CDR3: TGTGCCAGCAGCCAAAACGGACAGGGGATTTTGAACACTGAAGCTTTCTTT. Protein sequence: CASSQNGQGILNTEAFF.

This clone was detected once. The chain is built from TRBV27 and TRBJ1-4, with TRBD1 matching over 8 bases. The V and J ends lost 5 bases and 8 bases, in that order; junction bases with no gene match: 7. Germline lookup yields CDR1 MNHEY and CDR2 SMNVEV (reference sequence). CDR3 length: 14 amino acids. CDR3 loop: CASSRTGYKEKLFF. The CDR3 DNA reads TGTGCCAGCAGTCGGACAGGGTATAAAGAAAAACTGTTTTTT.

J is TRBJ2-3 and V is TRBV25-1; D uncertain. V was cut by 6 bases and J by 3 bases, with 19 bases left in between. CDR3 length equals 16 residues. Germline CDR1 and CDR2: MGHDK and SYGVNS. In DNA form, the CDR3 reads TGTGCCAGCAGGGCTGCTTGGCAAACGATAACAGATACGCAGTATTTT. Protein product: CASRAAWQTITDTQYF.

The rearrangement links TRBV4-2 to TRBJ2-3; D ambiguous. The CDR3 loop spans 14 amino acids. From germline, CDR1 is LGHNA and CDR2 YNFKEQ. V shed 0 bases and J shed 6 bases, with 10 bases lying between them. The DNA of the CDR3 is TGTGCCAGCAGCCAAGATCCTGTTTCGGATACGCAGTATTTT. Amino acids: CASSQDPVSDTQYF.

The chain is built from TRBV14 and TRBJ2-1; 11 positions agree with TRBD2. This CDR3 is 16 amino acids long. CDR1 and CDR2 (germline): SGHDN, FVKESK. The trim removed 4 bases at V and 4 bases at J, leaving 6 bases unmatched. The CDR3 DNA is TGTGCCAGCAGCCTGAGACTAGCGGGGCTTTACAATGAGCAGTTCTTC. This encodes CASSLRLAGLYNEQFF.

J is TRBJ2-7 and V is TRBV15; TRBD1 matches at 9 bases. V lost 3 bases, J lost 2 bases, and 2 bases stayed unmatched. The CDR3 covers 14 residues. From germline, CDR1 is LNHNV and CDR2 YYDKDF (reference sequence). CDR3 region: CATSRGDRAYEQYF. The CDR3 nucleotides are TGTGCCACCAGCAGGGGGGACAGGGCCTACGAGCAGTACTTC.

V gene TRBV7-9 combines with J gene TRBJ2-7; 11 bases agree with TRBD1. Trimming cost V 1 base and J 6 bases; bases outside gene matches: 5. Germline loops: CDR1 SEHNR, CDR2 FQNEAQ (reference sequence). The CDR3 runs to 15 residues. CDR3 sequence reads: CASSLVLGTGGEQYF. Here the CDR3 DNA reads TGTGCCAGCAGCTTAGTGCTGGGGACAGGGGGCGAGCAGTACTTC.

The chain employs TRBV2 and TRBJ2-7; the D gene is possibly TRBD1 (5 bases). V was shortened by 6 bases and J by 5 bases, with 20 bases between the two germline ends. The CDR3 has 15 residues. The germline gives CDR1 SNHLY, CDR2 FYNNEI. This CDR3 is CASRGLGQVGDEQYF. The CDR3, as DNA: TGTGCCAGCAGAGGCCTCGGACAAGTTGGGGACGAGCAGTACTTC.

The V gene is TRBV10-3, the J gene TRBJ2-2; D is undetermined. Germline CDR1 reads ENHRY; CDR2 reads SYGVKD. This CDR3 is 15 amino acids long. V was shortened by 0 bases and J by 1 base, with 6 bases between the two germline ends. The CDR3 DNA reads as TGTGCCATCAGTGAGTCGCCCGGGAACACCGGGGAGCTGTTTTTT. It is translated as CAISESPGNTGELFF.

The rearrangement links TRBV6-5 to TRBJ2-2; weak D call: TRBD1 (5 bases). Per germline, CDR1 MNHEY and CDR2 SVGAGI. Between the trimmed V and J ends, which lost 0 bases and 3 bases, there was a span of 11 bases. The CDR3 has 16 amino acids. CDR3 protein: CASSYSIGADTGELFF. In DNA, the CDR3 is TGTGCCAGCAGTTACTCGATAGGGGCGGACACCGGGGAGCTGTTTTTT.

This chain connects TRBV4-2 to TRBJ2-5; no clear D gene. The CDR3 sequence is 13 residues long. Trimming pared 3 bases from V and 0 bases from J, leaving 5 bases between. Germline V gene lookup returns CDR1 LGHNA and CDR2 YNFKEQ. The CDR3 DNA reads TGTGCCAGCAGCCATCTAAACCAAGAGACCCAGTACTTC. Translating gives CASSHLNQETQYF.